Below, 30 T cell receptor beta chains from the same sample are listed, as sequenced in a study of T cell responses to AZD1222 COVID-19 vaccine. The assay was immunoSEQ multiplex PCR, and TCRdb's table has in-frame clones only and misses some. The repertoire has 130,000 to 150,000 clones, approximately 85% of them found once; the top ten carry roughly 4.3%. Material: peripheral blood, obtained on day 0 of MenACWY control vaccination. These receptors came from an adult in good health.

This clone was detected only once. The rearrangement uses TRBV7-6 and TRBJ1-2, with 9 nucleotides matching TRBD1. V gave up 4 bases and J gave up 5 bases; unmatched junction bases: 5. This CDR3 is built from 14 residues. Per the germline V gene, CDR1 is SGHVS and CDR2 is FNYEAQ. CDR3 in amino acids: CASSSGQGKYGYTF. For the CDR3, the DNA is TGTGCCAGCAGCTCGGGACAGGGAAAGTATGGCTACACCTTC.

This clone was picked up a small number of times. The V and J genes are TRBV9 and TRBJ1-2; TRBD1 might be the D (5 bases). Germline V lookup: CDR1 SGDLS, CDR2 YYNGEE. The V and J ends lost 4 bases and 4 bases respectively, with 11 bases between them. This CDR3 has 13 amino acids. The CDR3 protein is CASSPQQGYGYTF. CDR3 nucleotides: TGTGCCAGCAGCCCCCAGCAGGGCTATGGCTACACCTTC. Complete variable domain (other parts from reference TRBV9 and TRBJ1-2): DSGVTQTPKHLITATGQRVTLRCSPRSGDLSVYWYQQSLDQGLQFLIQYYNGEERAKGNILERFSAQQFPDLHSELNLSSLELGDSALYFCASSPQQGYGYTFGSGTRLTVV.

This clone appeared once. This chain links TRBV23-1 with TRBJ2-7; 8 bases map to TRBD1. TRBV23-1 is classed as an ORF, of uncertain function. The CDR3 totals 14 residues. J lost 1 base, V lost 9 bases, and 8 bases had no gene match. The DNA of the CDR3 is TGCGCCAGACGTCCGGGACAGGTATCCTACGAGCAGTACTTC. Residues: CARRPGQVSYEQYF.

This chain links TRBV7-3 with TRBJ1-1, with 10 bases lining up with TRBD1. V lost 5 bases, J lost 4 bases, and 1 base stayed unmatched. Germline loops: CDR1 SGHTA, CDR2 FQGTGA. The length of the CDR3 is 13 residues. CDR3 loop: CASSRTGGTEAFF. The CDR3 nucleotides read TGTGCCAGCAGCAGGACAGGGGGCACTGAAGCTTTCTTT.

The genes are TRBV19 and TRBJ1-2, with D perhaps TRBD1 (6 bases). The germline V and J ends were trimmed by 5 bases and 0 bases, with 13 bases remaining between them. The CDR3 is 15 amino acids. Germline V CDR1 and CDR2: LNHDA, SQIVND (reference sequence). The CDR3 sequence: CASSAGQFANYGYTF. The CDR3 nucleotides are TGTGCCAGTAGTGCCGGACAGTTCGCTAACTATGGCTACACCTTC. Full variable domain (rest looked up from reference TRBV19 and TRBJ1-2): DGGITQSPKYLFRKEGQNVTLSCEQNLNHDAMYWYRQDPGQGLRLIYYSQIVNDFQKGDIAEGYSVSREKKESFPLTVTSAQKNPTAFYLCASSAGQFANYGYTFGSGTRLTVV.

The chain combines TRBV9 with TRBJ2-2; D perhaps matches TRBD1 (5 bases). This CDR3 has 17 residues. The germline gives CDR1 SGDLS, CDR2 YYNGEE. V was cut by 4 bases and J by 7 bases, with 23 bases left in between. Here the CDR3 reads CASSPPMGRSTGGELFF. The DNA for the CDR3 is TGTGCCAGCAGCCCCCCTATGGGGCGATCCACCGGCGGGGAGCTGTTTTTT.

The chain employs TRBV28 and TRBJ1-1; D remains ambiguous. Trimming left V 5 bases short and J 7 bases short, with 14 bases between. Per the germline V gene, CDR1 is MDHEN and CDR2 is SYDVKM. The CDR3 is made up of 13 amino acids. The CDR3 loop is CASSITVQDEAFF. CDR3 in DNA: TGTGCCAGCAGTATAACAGTTCAAGATGAAGCTTTCTTT.

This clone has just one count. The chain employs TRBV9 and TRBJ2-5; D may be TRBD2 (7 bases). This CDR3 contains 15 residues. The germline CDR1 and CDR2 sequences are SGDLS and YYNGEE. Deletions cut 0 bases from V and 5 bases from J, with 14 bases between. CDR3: CASSVEGGLRETQYF. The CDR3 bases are TGTGCCAGCAGCGTAGAGGGGGGGCTACGGGAGACCCAGTACTTC.

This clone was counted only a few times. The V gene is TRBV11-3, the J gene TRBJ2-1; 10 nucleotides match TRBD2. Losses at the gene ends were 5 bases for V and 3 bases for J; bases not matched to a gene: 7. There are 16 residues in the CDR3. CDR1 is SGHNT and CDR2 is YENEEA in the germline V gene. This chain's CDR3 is CASSPSGGSLYNEQFF. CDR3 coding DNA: TGTGCCAGCAGCCCTAGCGGGGGCTCACTCTACAATGAGCAGTTCTTC.

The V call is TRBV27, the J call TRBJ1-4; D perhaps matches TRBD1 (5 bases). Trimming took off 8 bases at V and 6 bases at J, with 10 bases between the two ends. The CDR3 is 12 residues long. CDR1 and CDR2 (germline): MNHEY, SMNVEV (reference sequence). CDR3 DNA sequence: TGTGCCAGCCGGGACTGGGATGAAAAACTGTTTTTT. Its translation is CASRDWDEKLFF.

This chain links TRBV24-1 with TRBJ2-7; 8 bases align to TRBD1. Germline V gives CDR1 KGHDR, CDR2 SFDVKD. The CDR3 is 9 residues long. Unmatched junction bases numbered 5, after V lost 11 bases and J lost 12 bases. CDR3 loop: CAKDRVRYF. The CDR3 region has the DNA TGTGCCAAGGACAGGGTTCGGTACTTC.

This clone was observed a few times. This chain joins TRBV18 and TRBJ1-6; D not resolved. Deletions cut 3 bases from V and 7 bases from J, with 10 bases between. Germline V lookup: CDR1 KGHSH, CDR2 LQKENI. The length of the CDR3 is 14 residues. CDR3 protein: CASSPGGPNSPLHF. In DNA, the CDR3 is TGTGCCAGCTCACCCGGTGGACCGAATTCACCCCTCCACTTT.

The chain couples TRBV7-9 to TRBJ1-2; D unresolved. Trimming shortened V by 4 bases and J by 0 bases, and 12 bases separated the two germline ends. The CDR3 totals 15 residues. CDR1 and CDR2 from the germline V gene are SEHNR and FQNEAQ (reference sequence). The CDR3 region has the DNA TGTGCCAGCAGCTCCCAGGACGGAGCTAACTATGGCTACACCTTC. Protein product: CASSSQDGANYGYTF.

The CDR3: CASSPTATNTGELFF. The CDR3 bases are TGCGCCAGCAGCCCAACGGCAACGAACACCGGGGAGCTGTTTTTT. The gene calls are TRBV5-1 and TRBJ2-2; D unclear. The CDR3 has 15 amino acids. Per germline, CDR1 SGHRS and CDR2 YFSETQ. Trimming took 4 bases from V and 0 from J, leaving 10 bases between them.

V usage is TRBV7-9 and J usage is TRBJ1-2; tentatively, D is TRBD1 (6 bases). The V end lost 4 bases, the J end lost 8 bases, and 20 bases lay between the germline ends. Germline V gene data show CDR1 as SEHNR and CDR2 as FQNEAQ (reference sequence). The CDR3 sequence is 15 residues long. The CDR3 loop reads CASSSSGGSRRGYTF. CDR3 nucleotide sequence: TGTGCCAGCAGCTCCAGTGGGGGCTCGCGGAGAGGCTACACCTTC. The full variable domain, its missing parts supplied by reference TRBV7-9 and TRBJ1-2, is DTGVSQNPRHKITKRGQNVTFRCDPISEHNRLYWYRQTLGQGPEFLTYFQNEAQLEKSRLLSDRFSAERPKGSFSTLEIQRTEQGDSAMYLCASSSSGGSRRGYTFGSGTRLTVV.

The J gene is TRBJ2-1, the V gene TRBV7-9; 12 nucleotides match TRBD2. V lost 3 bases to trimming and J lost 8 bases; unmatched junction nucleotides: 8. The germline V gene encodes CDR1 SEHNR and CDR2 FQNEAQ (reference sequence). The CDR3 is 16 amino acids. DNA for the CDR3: TGTGCCAGCAGCTTGAGTAGGGCTAGCGGGGGGGATGAGCAGTTCTTC. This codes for CASSLSRASGGDEQFF.

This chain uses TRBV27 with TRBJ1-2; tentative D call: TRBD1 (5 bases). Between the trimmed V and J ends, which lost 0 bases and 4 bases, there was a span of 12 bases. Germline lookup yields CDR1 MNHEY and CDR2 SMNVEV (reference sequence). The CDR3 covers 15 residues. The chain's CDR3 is CASSLSRGPGYGYTF. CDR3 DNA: TGTGCCAGCAGTTTATCGAGGGGTCCTGGCTATGGCTACACCTTC.

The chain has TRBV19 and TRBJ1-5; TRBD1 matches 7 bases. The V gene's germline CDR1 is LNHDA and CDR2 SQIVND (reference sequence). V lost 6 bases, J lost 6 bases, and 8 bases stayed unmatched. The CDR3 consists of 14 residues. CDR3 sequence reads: CASRTTGEGQPQHF. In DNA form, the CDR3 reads TGTGCCAGTAGGACTACAGGGGAGGGTCAGCCCCAGCATTTT.

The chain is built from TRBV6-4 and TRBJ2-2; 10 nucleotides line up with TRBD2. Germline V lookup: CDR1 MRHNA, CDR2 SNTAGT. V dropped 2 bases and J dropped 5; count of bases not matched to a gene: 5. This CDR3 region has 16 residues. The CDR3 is CASSDEAGGLTGELFF. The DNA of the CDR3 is TGTGCCAGCAGTGACGAAGCGGGGGGGCTGACCGGGGAGCTGTTTTTT.

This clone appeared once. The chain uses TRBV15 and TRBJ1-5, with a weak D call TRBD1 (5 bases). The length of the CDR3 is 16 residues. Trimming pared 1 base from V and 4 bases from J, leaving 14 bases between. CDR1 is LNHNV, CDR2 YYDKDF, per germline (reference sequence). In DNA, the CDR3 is TGTGCCACCAGCAGAGGGGGCAGGGTGGGGAATCAGCCCCAGCATTTT. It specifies CATSRGGRVGNQPQHF. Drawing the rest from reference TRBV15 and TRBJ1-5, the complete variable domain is DAMVIQNPRYQVTQFGKPVTLSCSQTLNHNVMYWYQQKSSQAPKLLFHYYDKDFNNEADTPDNFQSRRPNTSFCFLDIRSPGLGDTAMYLCATSRGGRVGNQPQHFGDGTRLSIL.

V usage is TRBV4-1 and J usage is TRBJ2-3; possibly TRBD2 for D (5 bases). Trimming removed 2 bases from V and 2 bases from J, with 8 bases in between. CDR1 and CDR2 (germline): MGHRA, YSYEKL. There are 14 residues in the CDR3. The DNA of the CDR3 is TGCGCCAGCAGCCAAACTAGGGCCACAGATACGCAGTATTTT. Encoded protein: CASSQTRATDTQYF.

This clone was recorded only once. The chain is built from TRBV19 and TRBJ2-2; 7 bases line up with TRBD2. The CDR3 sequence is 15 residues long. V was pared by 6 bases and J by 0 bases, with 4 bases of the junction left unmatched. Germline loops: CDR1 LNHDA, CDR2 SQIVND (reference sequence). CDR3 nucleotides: TGTGCCAGTAGCGGGGGGTTAGCGAACACCGGGGAGCTGTTTTTT. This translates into CASSGGLANTGELFF.

In DNA, the CDR3 is TGTGCCAGCAGTTTCTTGTGGGACAGTAGCAATCAGCCCCAGCATTTT. As protein: CASSFLWDSSNQPQHF. The chain has TRBV28 and TRBJ1-5; 7 bases line up with TRBD1. This CDR3 has 16 amino acids. Germline assignment: CDR1 MDHEN and CDR2 SYDVKM. The V segment lost 3 bases and the J segment 0 bases; nucleotides outside the gene matches: 5. Variable domain in full (rest from reference TRBV28 and TRBJ1-5): DVKVTQSSRYLVKRTGEKVFLECVQDMDHENMFWYRQDPGLGLRLIYFSYDVKMKEKGDIPEGYSVSREKKERFSLILESASTNQTSMYLCASSFLWDSSNQPQHFGDGTRLSIL.

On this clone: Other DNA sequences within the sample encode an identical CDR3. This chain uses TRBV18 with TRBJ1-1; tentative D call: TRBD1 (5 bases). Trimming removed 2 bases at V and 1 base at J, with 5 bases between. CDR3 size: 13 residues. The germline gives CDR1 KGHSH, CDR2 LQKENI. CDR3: CASSPGQNTEAFF. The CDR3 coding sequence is TGTGCCAGCTCACCAGGACAGAACACTGAAGCTTTCTTT.

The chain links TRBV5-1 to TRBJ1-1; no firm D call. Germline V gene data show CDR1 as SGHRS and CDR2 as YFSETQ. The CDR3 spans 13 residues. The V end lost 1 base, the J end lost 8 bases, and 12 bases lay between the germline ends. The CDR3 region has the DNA TGCGCCAGCAGCTTGAATTTGCGGGAAGAAGCTTTCTTT. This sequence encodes CASSLNLREEAFF.

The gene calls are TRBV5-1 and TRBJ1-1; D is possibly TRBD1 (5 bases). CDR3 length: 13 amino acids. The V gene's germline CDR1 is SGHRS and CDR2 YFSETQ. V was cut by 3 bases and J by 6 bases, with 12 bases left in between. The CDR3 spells CASSWGWGAEAFF. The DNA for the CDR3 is TGCGCCAGCAGCTGGGGCTGGGGAGCTGAAGCTTTCTTT.

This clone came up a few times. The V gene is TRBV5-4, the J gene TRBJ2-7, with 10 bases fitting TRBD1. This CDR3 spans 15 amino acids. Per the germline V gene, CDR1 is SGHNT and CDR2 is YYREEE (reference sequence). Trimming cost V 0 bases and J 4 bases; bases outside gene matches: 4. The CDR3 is CASSLDGTGAYEQYF. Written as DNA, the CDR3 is TGTGCCAGCAGCTTGGATGGGACAGGGGCTTACGAGCAGTACTTC.

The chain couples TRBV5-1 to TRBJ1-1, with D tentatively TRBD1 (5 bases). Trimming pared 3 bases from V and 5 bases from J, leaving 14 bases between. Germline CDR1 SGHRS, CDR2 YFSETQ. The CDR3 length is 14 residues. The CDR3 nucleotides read TGCGCCAGCAGCTCGATGGGGGTAAGGACTGAAGCTTTCTTT. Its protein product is CASSSMGVRTEAFF.

The CDR3 loop is CASSVVPSEAFF. CDR3 coding DNA: TGTGCCAGCAGTGTAGTCCCCTCGGAGGCTTTCTTT. The chain joins TRBV2 to TRBJ1-1; D is unresolved. The CDR3 extends over 12 amino acids. Germline V lookup: CDR1 SNHLY, CDR2 FYNNEI. The V and J ends lost 4 bases and 11 bases respectively, with 14 bases between them.

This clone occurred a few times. For the CDR3, the DNA is TGTGCCATCAGTGAGTCCGGGACTGTTACTAGCACAGATACGCAGTATTTT. This translates into CAISESGTVTSTDTQYF. The chain joins TRBV10-3 to TRBJ2-3, with D perhaps matching TRBD2 (6 bases). Germline V gene lookup returns CDR1 ENHRY and CDR2 SYGVKD. CDR3 length: 17 residues. V was trimmed by 0 bases and J by 0 bases, leaving 13 bases between them.